The clone carrying this T cell receptor (beta chain) has at least ten counts. Germline V gene data show CDR1 as MGHRA and CDR2 as YSYEKL. This CDR3 has 14 amino acids. Trimming took off 2 bases at V and 4 bases at J, with 11 bases between the two ends. The sample is drawn from a study of blood T cell repertoires in COVID-19. This table comes from immunoSEQ multiplex PCR, and its TCRdb copy is limited to in-frame clones, with some not included. Here the sample spans fewer than 300,000 clones, under 90% being singletons. The TCR originated in a woman aged 18-29 years with acute or convalescent COVID-19. The genes are TRBV4-1 and TRBJ1-2; D gene uncertain. Sequencing used peripheral blood. CDR3 coding DNA: TGCGCCAGCAGCCAATTCAGTTCAATCTATGGCTACACCTTC. This sequence encodes CASSQFSSIYGYTF.